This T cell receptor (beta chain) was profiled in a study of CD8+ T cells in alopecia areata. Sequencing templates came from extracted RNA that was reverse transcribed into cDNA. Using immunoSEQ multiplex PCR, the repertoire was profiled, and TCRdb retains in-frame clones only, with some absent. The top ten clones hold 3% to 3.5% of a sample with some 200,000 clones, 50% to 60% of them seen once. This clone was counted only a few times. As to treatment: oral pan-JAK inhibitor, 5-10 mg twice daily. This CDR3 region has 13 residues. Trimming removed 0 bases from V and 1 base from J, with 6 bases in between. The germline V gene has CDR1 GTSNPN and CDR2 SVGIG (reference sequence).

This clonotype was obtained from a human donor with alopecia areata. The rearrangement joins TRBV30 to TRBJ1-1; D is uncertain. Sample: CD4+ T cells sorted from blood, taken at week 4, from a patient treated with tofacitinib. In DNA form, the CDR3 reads TGTGCCTGGAGTGTACGGACGAACACTGAAGCTTTCTTT. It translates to CAWSVRTNTEAFF.